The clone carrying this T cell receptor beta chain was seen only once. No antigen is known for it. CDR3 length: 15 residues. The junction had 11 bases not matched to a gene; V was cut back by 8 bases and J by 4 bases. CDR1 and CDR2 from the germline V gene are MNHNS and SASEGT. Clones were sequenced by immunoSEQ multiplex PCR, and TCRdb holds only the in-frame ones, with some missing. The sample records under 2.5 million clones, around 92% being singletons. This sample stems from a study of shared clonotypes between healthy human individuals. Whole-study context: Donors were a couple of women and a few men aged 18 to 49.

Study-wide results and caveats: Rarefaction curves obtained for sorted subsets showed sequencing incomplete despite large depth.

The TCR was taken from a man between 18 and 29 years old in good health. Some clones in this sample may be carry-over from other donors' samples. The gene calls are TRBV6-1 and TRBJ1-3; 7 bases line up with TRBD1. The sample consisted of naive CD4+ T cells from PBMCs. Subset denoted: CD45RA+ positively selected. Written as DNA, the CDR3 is TGTGCCAGCCTAGAGAGGGGGCAAATCGGAAACACCATATATTTT. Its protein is CASLERGQIGNTIYF.